This entry lists 26 T cell receptor beta chains sequenced from one sample in a study of blood T cell repertoires in COVID-19. Using immunoSEQ multiplex PCR, the repertoire was profiled, and TCRdb retains in-frame clones only, with some absent. The table records around 250,000 clones, 75% to 90% of them present only once. Specimen: peripheral blood. These receptors came from a man aged 25-40 years who had recovered from COVID-19.

V usage is TRBV5-8 and J usage is TRBJ1-1, with a possible D match to TRBD1 (5 bases). The V end lost 4 bases, the J end lost 1 base, and 11 bases lay between the germline ends. Germline values: CDR1 SGHTS, CDR2 YDEGEE. CDR3 length equals 14 residues. CDR3 DNA sequence: TGTGCCAGCAGCCCGTGGGGGGAGAACACTGAAGCTTTCTTT. Translating it yields CASSPWGENTEAFF.

This clone was detected only a few times. The rearrangement links TRBV19 to TRBJ1-5, with D hard to call. CDR1 and CDR2 from the germline V gene are LNHDA and SQIVND (reference sequence). The germline V and J ends were trimmed by 5 bases and 6 bases, with 11 bases remaining between them. CDR3 length: 13 amino acids. The CDR3 is CASSWTSGQPQHF. For the CDR3, the DNA is TGTGCCAGTAGTTGGACTAGTGGTCAGCCCCAGCATTTT.

This clone came up once. The chain couples TRBV5-6 to TRBJ1-3; D is possibly TRBD1 (5 bases). Germline V lookup: CDR1 SGHDT, CDR2 YYEEEE. This CDR3 has 16 residues. V was trimmed by 4 bases and J by 1 base, leaving 15 bases between them. CDR3 in DNA: TGTGCCAGCAGCAAGGACATGACATTGTCTGGAAACACCATATATTTT. Its protein is CASSKDMTLSGNTIYF.

In this sample, this clone turned up once. This sequence joins TRBV7-9 and TRBJ2-5; D gene unclear. The CDR3 contains 14 residues. Trimming pared 5 bases from V and 4 bases from J, leaving 14 bases between. CDR1 SEHNR and CDR2 FQNEAQ come from the germline V gene (reference sequence). In DNA form, the CDR3 reads TGTGCCAGCAGCGCTCGGTTAGTTGGAGAGACCCAGTACTTC. This codes for CASSARLVGETQYF.

The chain has TRBV7-2 and TRBJ2-7; D is uncertain. The CDR3 covers 13 residues. The germline V gene encodes CDR1 SGHTA and CDR2 FQGNSA. Trimming left V 6 bases short and J 5 bases short, with 14 bases between. The CDR3 DNA sequence: TGTGCCAGCAGTCAAACTTACTTGGACGAGCAGTACTTC. It is translated as CASSQTYLDEQYF.

This sequence joins TRBV5-5 and TRBJ1-1; 7 nucleotides match TRBD1. J gave up 1 base and V 0 bases, and 6 bases lay outside the gene matches. This CDR3 contains 16 residues. Germline-derived CDR1 and CDR2 are SGHKS and YYEKEE (reference sequence). The CDR3 DNA reads TGTGCCAGCAGCTTGGGGGACAGTTATCGGAACACTGAAGCTTTCTTT. It encodes CASSLGDSYRNTEAFF.

V usage is TRBV6-5 and J usage is TRBJ2-5; 7 bases fit TRBD1. V was pared by 4 bases and J by 2 bases, with 7 bases of the junction left unmatched. Germline CDR1 reads MNHEY; CDR2 reads SVGAGI. The length of the CDR3 is 15 residues. CDR3 in amino acids: CASSSQDRVQETQYF. The DNA of the CDR3 is TGTGCCAGCAGTTCACAAGACAGGGTTCAAGAGACCCAGTACTTC.

This rearrangement joins TRBV5-1 to TRBJ2-5; D unclear. V was shortened by 1 base and J by 1 base, with 5 bases between the two germline ends. This CDR3 has 13 amino acids. Germline CDR1 reads SGHRS; CDR2 reads YFSETQ. The CDR3 DNA is TGCGCCAGCAGCTTGCTGTCCCAAGAGACCCAGTACTTC. This sequence encodes CASSLLSQETQYF.

V usage is TRBV5-1 and J usage is TRBJ1-5, with D possibly being TRBD1 (6 bases). Trimming stripped 0 bases from V and 2 bases from J, with 15 bases between. The CDR3 totals 17 residues. Germline V lookup: CDR1 SGHRS, CDR2 YFSETQ. The CDR3: CASSLAGGGGGNQPQHF. CDR3 DNA sequence: TGCGCCAGCAGCTTGGCGGGGGGCGGTGGGGGCAATCAGCCCCAGCATTTT.

This clone turned up a few times. The J gene is TRBJ2-7, the V gene TRBV7-2, with a possible D match to TRBD1 (6 bases). Trimming cost V 4 bases and J 4 bases, with 11 bases left between them. Germline V lookup: CDR1 SGHTA, CDR2 FQGNSA. This CDR3 has 13 amino acids. The CDR3 DNA reads TGTGCCAGCAGCTATTACACAGGGTACGAGCAGTACTTC. Protein: CASSYYTGYEQYF.

The table lists this clone with a few counts. Germline is not matched at one junction end, which may reflect a read error. The rearrangement joins TRBV7-2 to TRBJ2-4; weak D call: TRBD1 (5 bases). CDR1 is SGHTA and CDR2 is FQGNSA in the germline V gene. The CDR3 spans 11 residues. CDR3 coding DNA: TGTGCCAGCAGCGGAATGAGGAGCAGGGACTTC. This codes for CASSGMRSRDF.

This rearrangement joins TRBV2 to TRBJ1-6; D gene uncertain. CDR1 and CDR2 from the germline V gene are SNHLY and FYNNEI. The CDR3 totals 15 residues. The ends were cut back, 8 bases at V and 4 bases at J, with 15 bases in the middle. CDR3 sequence reads: CASSKTPQYNSPLHF. As DNA, the CDR3 is TGTGCCAGCTCGAAAACCCCGCAGTATAATTCACCCCTCCACTTT.

The chain couples TRBV7-2 to TRBJ2-5; the D gene is possibly TRBD2 (6 bases). The germline V gene encodes CDR1 SGHTA and CDR2 FQGNSA. Deletions cut 5 bases from V and 7 bases from J, with 14 bases between. This CDR3 spans 13 amino acids. The CDR3 reads CASSRDLDATQYF. CDR3 in DNA: TGTGCCAGCAGCCGGGACTTGGACGCGACCCAGTACTTC.

V is TRBV27 and J is TRBJ1-2; TRBD1 aligns across 9 bases. Per the germline V gene, CDR1 is MNHEY and CDR2 is SMNVEV (reference sequence). With V trimmed by 2 bases and J by 7 bases, 5 bases remained unmatched. The CDR3 sequence is 14 residues long. This chain's CDR3 is CASSLPGTGSGYTF. The CDR3 DNA reads TGTGCCAGCAGTTTACCCGGGACAGGGTCTGGCTACACCTTC.

V gene TRBV6-6 combines with J gene TRBJ1-2; D not certain. V lost 2 bases and J lost 6, with 7 bases in between. The germline CDR1 and CDR2 sequences are MNHNY and SVGAGI (reference sequence). The CDR3 totals 12 residues. CDR3 nucleotides: TGTGCCAGCAGTTACAAGGAGGATGGCTACACCTTC. It yields the protein CASSYKEDGYTF.

This rearrangement joins TRBV7-7 to TRBJ2-2, with a possible D match to TRBD2 (6 bases). Between the trimmed V and J ends, which lost 5 bases and 3 bases, there was a span of 16 bases. This CDR3 has 16 residues. CDR1 is SSHAT, CDR2 FNYEAQ, per germline (reference sequence). The CDR3 DNA is TGTGCCAGCAGCACCAGGGTCGGGGGACACACCGGGGAGCTGTTTTTT. Its protein is CASSTRVGGHTGELFF.

V usage is TRBV30 and J usage is TRBJ1-4, with D unresolved. Looked up from germline, CDR1 is GTSNPN and CDR2 is SVGIG (reference sequence). CDR3 length: 15 amino acids. The germline V and J ends were trimmed by 0 bases and 5 bases, with 13 bases remaining between them. The CDR3 DNA sequence: TGTGCCTGGAGTGTATCCGTCTCGGGGAATGAAAAACTGTTTTTT. Translated: CAWSVSVSGNEKLFF.

The rearrangement joins TRBV19 to TRBJ2-7; 10 bases match TRBD1. The CDR3 covers 15 residues. Germline CDR1 and CDR2: LNHDA and SQIVND (reference sequence). The V and J ends lost 6 bases and 2 bases, in that order; junction bases with no gene match: 7. The CDR3 bases are TGTGCCAGTAGCCCCGGGACAGGGGTCGCCTACGAGCAGTACTTC. Its translation is CASSPGTGVAYEQYF.

This chain uses TRBV27 with TRBJ2-7; TRBD1 agrees at 7 bases. The CDR3 is made up of 14 amino acids. The V segment lost 5 bases and the J segment 3 bases; nucleotides outside the gene matches: 7. Germline lookup yields CDR1 MNHEY and CDR2 SMNVEV (reference sequence). CDR3 sequence: CASSPGQSYYEQYF. In DNA, the CDR3 is TGTGCCAGCAGTCCGGGACAGTCATACTACGAGCAGTACTTC.

The chain has TRBV3-1 (or the pseudogene TRBV3-2) and TRBJ1-1; 7 positions match TRBD1. CDR3 length equals 14 residues. The junction had 6 bases not matched to a gene; V was cut back by 0 bases and J by 8 bases. The germline CDR1 and CDR2 sequences are LGHDT and YNNKEL (reference sequence). Here the CDR3 reads CASSQEFGTAEAFF. The CDR3 DNA sequence: TGTGCCAGCAGCCAAGAGTTTGGGACAGCCGAAGCTTTCTTT.

The rearrangement links TRBV4-3 to TRBJ1-1; D is possibly TRBD1 (6 bases). Germline V gives CDR1 LGHNA, CDR2 YSLEER. CDR3 length: 16 residues. The V end lost 0 bases, the J end lost 3 bases, and 14 bases lay between the germline ends. DNA for the CDR3: TGCGCCAGCAGCCAAGACAACGGGGGGCTCGACACTGAAGCTTTCTTT. This gives the protein CASSQDNGGLDTEAFF.

This chain links TRBV14 with TRBJ1-2; 7 nucleotides agree with TRBD1. The germline CDR1 and CDR2 sequences are SGHDN and FVKESK. V lost 4 bases to trimming and J lost 0 bases; unmatched junction nucleotides: 5. The CDR3 spans 15 residues. The CDR3 DNA is TGTGCCAGCAGCCGAGACAGGGATTCTAACTATGGCTACACCTTC. Its translation is CASSRDRDSNYGYTF.

The rearrangement links TRBV5-4 to TRBJ1-2; 9 bases fit TRBD1. V shed 5 bases and J 6 bases; nucleotides not matched to a gene: 5. This CDR3 has 13 amino acids. Germline CDR1 is SGHNT and CDR2 is YYREEE (reference sequence). The DNA of the CDR3 is TGTGCCAGCAGTTCCGGACAGGGGCATGGCTACACCTTC. Translating it yields CASSSGQGHGYTF. Together with reference TRBV5-4 and TRBJ1-2, the CDR3 gives the full variable domain: ETGVTQSPTHLIKTRGQQVTLRCSSQSGHNTVSWYQQALGQGPQFIFQYYREEENGRGNFPPRFSGLQFPNYSSELNVNALELDDSALYLCASSSGQGHGYTFGSGTRLTVV.

The chain recombines TRBV4-1 with TRBJ1-2, with D uncertain. Germline V gives CDR1 MGHRA, CDR2 YSYEKL. The V end was cut by 1 base, the J end by 1 base, with 10 bases between. The CDR3 covers 15 residues. CDR3 sequence (DNA): TGCGCCAGCAGCCAAGGGGTCGAGGGTAACTATGGCTACACCTTC. Protein: CASSQGVEGNYGYTF.

The chain couples TRBV11-1 to TRBJ2-1; the match to TRBD1 covers 7 bases. The germline V gene encodes CDR1 SGHAT and CDR2 FQDESV (reference sequence). CDR3 length: 13 amino acids. J was trimmed by 5 bases and V by 3 bases; bases with no gene match: 1. The CDR3 loop is CASSLDRNNEQFF. CDR3 bases: TGTGCCAGCAGCTTGGACAGGAACAATGAGCAGTTCTTC.

V gene TRBV28 combines with J gene TRBJ2-3, with D perhaps matching TRBD2 (5 bases). The CDR3 contains 11 residues. V shed 8 bases and J shed 4 bases, with 7 bases lying between them. Germline CDR1 reads MDHEN; CDR2 reads SYDVKM. CDR3 region: CASGRADTQYF. CDR3 sequence (DNA): TGTGCCAGCGGGCGGGCAGATACGCAGTATTTT.